The present TCR beta chain was sequenced within a study of T cell responses to AZD1222 COVID-19 vaccine. Germline assignment: CDR1 MDHEN and CDR2 SYDVKM. The CDR3 runs to 15 residues. The V segment lost 7 bases and the J segment 4 bases; nucleotides outside the gene matches: 4. Of note for this clone: Its antigen remains unknown.

Study results and limitations: Compared with day 0, the breadth and depth of the Spike-specific TCR repertoire rose significantly after two doses of AZD1222.

The data were produced by immunoSEQ multiplex PCR, yet TCRdb's version contains in-frame clones alone and is incomplete. The table records roughly 260,000 clones, just over 90% of them present only once. This clonotype was obtained from an adult in good health. The sample in question was peripheral blood, obtained on day 0 of AZD1222 vaccination. The chain links TRBV28 to TRBJ2-1; 13 bases fit TRBD2. CDR3 loop: CASMGLAGRYNEQFF. Here the CDR3 DNA reads TGTGCCAGCATGGGACTAGCGGGGAGATACAATGAGCAGTTCTTC.